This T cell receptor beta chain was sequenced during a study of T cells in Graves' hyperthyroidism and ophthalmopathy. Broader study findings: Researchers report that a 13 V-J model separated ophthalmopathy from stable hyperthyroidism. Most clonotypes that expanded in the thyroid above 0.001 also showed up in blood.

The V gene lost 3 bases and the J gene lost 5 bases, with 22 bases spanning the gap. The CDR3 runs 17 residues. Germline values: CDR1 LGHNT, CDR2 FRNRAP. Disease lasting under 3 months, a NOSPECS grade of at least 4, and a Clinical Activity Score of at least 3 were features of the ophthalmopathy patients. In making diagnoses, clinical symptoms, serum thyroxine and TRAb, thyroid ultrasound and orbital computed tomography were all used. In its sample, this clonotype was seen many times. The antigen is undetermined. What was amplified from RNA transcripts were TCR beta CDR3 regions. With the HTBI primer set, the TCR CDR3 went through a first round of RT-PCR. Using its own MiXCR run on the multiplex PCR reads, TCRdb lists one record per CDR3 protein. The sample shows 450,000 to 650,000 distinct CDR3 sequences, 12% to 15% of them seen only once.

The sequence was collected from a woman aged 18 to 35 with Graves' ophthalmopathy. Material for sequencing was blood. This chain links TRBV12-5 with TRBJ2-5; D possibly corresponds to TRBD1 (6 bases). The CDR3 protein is CASGFCLRQGLAETQYF. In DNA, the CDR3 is TGTGCTAGTGGTTTCTGTCTCCGGCAGGGGTTGGCGGAGACCCAGTACTTC. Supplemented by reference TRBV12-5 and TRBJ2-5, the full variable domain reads DARVTQTPRHKVTEMGQEVTMRCQPILGHNTVFWYRQTMMQGLELLAYFRNRAPLDDSGMPKDRFSAEMPDATLATLKIQPSEPRDSAVYFCASGFCLRQGLAETQYFGPGTRLLVL.